Following are 13 T cell receptor beta chains from one sample sequenced in a study of monozygotic twins with inflammatory bowel disease (dated by TCRdb to the late 2010s). Receptor libraries were prepared by 5' RACE. The instrument given in TCRdb is Illumina HiSeq 2500. TCRdb reprocessed the reads, and each CDR3 protein sequence is entered once, without DNA. This sample's table carries around 400,000 distinct CDR3 sequences. The ten largest clonotypes hold less than 2.5% of the sample. Sequencing was carried out using blood. These receptors all stem from a human donor with ulcerative colitis or Crohn's disease, or a healthy co-twin of an affected twin (not recorded which).

The rearrangement links TRBV4-3 to TRBJ1-3. Germline V gene sequence: CDR1 LGHNA, CDR2 YSLEER. The CDR3 consists of 15 residues. CDR3 sequence: CASSQERRSENTIYF.

The gene calls are TRBV6-2 or TRBV6-3 and TRBJ1-5; TCRdb's D gene call, TRBD1, goes unchecked for lack of DNA. The CDR3 runs to 16 residues. CDR1 MNHEY and CDR2 SVGEGT come from the germline V gene. The chain's CDR3 is CASSTADRTFFGPQHF.

The chain combines TRBV10-3 with TRBJ1-5. Per the germline V gene, CDR1 is ENHRY and CDR2 is SYGVKD. This CDR3 contains 15 residues. The CDR3 here is CAISESTSGNQPQHF.

The rearrangement joins TRBV7-9 to TRBJ1-2. Germline V lookup: CDR1 SEHNR, CDR2 FQNEAQ (reference sequence). The CDR3 totals 15 residues. CDR3 residues: CASIPPAGLFYGYTF.

This chain links TRBV5-1 with TRBJ2-7. Germline V lookup: CDR1 SGHRS, CDR2 YFSETQ. The CDR3 is 14 amino acids. The CDR3 sequence: CASSLEANAYEQYF.

The chain has TRBV19 and TRBJ2-3; absent DNA, TCRdb's TRBD1 call cannot be checked. In germline, CDR1 is LNHDA, CDR2 SQIVND (reference sequence). CDR3 length equals 14 residues. The CDR3 spells CASSRTGGADTQYF.

The CDR3 loop reads CASSQDWTYYEQYF. The gene calls are TRBV3-1 and TRBJ2-7; TCRdb proposes TRBD2, but this gene call is untestable without DNA. Germline CDR1 LGHDT, CDR2 YNNKEL (reference sequence). The CDR3 spans 14 residues.

The rearrangement joins TRBV29-1 to TRBJ2-3; TCRdb reports TRBD1, a call that lacks DNA to check it against. Germline lookup yields CDR1 SQVTM and CDR2 ANQGSEA. The CDR3 totals 14 residues. The CDR3 is CSVERAPRTDTQYF.

This chain uses TRBV5-1 with TRBJ2-2. This CDR3 has 15 residues. Germline V lookup: CDR1 SGHRS, CDR2 YFSETQ. The CDR3 protein is CASSVLGSNTGELFF.

The genes are TRBV5-1 and TRBJ2-5; TCRdb designates TRBD2, a call that cannot be tested without DNA. Germline assignment: CDR1 SGHRS and CDR2 YFSETQ. CDR3 size: 17 residues. This chain's CDR3 is CASSLYTGGGAAETQYF.

The chain uses TRBV11-2 and TRBJ2-2; TCRdb outputs TRBD1, but without DNA this stays unchecked. The CDR3 is 17 amino acids. Germline V gene sequence: CDR1 SGHAT, CDR2 FQNNGV. The CDR3 here is CASSLVERAVNTGELFF. The whole variable domain, remainder taken from reference TRBV11-2 and TRBJ2-2, is EAGVAQSPRYKIIEKRQSVAFWCNPISGHATLYWYQQILGQGPKLLIQFQNNGVVDDSQLPKDRFSAERLKGVDSTLKIQPAKLEDSAVYLCASSLVERAVNTGELFFGEGSRLTVL.

This chain uses TRBV11-2 with TRBJ1-2; the TRBD1 assignment by TCRdb is unverifiable without DNA. CDR1 is SGHAT, CDR2 FQNNGV, per germline. CDR3 size: 14 residues. CDR3 amino acids: CAAKKDSTHYGYTF.

The chain carries TRBV20-1 and TRBJ2-7; checking the TCRdb D call of TRBD2 is not possible without DNA. The length of the CDR3 is 14 residues. The germline CDR1 and CDR2 sequences are DFQATT and SNEGSKA (reference sequence). CDR3 in amino acids: CSASGLAGAYEQYF.